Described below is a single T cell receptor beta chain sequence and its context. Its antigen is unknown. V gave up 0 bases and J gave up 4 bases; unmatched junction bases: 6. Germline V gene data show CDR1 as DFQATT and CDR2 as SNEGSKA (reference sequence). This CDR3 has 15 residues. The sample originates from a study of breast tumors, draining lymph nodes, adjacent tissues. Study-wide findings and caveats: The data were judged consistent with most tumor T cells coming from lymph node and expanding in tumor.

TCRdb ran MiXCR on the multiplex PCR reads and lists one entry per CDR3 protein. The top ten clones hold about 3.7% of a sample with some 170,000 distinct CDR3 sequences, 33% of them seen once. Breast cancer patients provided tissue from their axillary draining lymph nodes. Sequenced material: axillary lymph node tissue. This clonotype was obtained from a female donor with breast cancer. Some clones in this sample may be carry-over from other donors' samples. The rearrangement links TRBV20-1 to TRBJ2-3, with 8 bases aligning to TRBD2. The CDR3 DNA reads TGCAGTGCTAGAGATACCGGGACTAGGGCAGATACGCAGTATTTT. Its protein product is CSARDTGTRADTQYF.